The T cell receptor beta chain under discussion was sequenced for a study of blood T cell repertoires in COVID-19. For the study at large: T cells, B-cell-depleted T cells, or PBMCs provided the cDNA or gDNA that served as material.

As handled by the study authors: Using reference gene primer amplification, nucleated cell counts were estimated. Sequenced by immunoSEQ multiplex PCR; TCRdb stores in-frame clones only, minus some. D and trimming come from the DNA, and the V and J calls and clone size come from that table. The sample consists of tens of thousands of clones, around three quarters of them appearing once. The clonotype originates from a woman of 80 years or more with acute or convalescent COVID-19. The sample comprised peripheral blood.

The CDR3 nucleotides read TGTGCCAGCAGCTTAATGGGGACAGCACAAGAGACCCAGTACTTC. Encoded protein: CASSLMGTAQETQYF. The chain is built from TRBV7-3 and TRBJ2-5; 7 bases match TRBD1. This CDR3 has 15 amino acids. Per the germline V gene, CDR1 is SGHTA and CDR2 is FQGTGA. Unmatched junction bases numbered 4, after V lost 1 base and J lost 2 bases. Full variable domain (rest looked up from reference TRBV7-3 and TRBJ2-5): GAGVSQTPSNKVTEKGKYVELRCDPISGHTALYWYRQSLGQGPEFLIYFQGTGAADDSGLPNDRFFAVRPEGSVSTLKIQRTERGDSAVYLCASSLMGTAQETQYFGPGTRLLVL.